Below, one T cell receptor beta chain is given with its context. Its antigen is undetermined. This sample is part of a study of identifying expanded T cells in peripheral blood. Study results and limitations: Roughly two-week clone count variance significantly increased as total template count grew. Differentially abundant clones: about 1.2 between replicates, 15 to 17 at about two weeks, less than 20 at four.

Using immunoSEQ multiplex PCR, the repertoire was profiled, and TCRdb retains in-frame clones only, with some absent. The sample gives around 100,000 clones, around 89% of which show up once; 16% is in the top ten. Losses at the gene ends were 5 bases for V and 1 base for J; bases not matched to a gene: 4. The CDR3 has 17 residues. Germline values: CDR1 LNHDA, CDR2 SQIVND (reference sequence). During the collection period, no donor immune events like infections were recorded. The TCR comes from a person aged 18 to 70 in good health. The rearrangement joins TRBV19 to TRBJ2-3; TRBD2 aligns across 15 bases. Material: blood. The CDR3 region has the DNA TGTGCCAGTAGTTGGACTAGCGGGGGGGCCGGCACAGATACGCAGTATTTT. Protein product: CASSWTSGGAGTDTQYF.